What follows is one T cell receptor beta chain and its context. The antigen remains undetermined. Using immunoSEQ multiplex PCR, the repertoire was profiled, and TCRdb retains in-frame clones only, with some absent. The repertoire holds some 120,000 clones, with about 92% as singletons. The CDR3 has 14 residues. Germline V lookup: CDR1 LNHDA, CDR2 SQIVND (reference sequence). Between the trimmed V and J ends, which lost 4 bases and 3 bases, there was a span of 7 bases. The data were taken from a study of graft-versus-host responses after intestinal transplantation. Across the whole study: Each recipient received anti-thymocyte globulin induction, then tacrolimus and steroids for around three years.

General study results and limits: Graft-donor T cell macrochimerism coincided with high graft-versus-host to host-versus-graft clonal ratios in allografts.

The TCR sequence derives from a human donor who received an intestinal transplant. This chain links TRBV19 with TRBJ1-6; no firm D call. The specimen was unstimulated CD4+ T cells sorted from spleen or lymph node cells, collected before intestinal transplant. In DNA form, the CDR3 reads TGTGCCAGTAGTAGGGCAGGCTATAATTCACCCCTCCACTTT. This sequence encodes CASSRAGYNSPLHF.